This passage covers 18 T cell receptor beta chains from one sample sequenced in a study of tumor-infiltrating lymphocytes in primary liver carcinoma. Production of TCR beta cDNA used 400 to 650 ng total RNA together with a constant-region primer. Sequencing libraries for TCR beta derived from three nested multiplex PCR rounds that used slightly modified ARM-PCR. Amplification in the first two PCR rounds was performed using TRBV1-TRBV30 forward primers and a C-beta reverse primer for approximately 10 cycles each. TCRdb re-analysed the multiplex PCR reads in MiXCR, keeping a single row per CDR3 protein. This table has approximately 54,000 distinct CDR3 sequences, about 80% appearing once. Between about 19 and 34 mg of unsorted bulk tissue served as the source from which RNA and DNA were co-extracted. The sample comprised liver tumor tissue from sampling region 2. Regarding subset: tumor region T2, inferior pole. Every receptor here comes from a man between 40 and 49 years old with primary liver carcinoma and hepatitis B virus infection.

The rearrangement uses TRBV6-5 and TRBJ2-7, with 7 bases that match TRBD2. The germline CDR1 and CDR2 sequences are MNHEY and SVGAGI. V shed 8 bases and J 2 bases; nucleotides not matched to a gene: 21. CDR3 length: 18 residues. The DNA of the CDR3 is TGTGCCAGCTGTTTGGGGCAGGTGGGAGGGGTGGCCGCCTACGAGCAGTACTTC. This translates into CASCLGQVGGVAAYEQYF.

The rearrangement uses TRBV4-1 and TRBJ2-5; 10 bases match TRBD2. J was trimmed by 11 bases and V by 0 bases; bases with no gene match: 9. CDR1 is MGHRA, CDR2 YSYEKL, per germline. The CDR3 loop spans 15 amino acids. The CDR3 region has the DNA TGCGCCAGCAGCCAAGAGGGACTAGCGTCCCGAGATCAGTACTTC. Translating it yields CASSQEGLASRDQYF.

Worth noting for this clonotype: A read error may account for a junction end that differs from germline. J is TRBJ2-7 and V is TRBV4-1, with D perhaps TRBD2 (5 bases). The CDR3 is 15 amino acids. CDR1 MGHRA and CDR2 YSYEKL come from the germline V gene. DNA of the CDR3: TGCGACAGCAGTCAAGAACGGGATAGGCGCTACGAGCAGTACTTC. It codes for CDSSQERDRRYEQYF.

In the case of this clonotype: This may be a read error: a much more frequent sequence differs by one nucleotide. This sequence joins TRBV2 and TRBJ2-1; a possible D gene is TRBD2 (5 bases). Trimming stripped 6 bases from V and 8 bases from J, with 14 bases between. This CDR3 region has 13 residues. The V gene's germline CDR1 is SNHLY and CDR2 FYNNEI. In DNA form, the CDR3 reads TGTGCCAGCAGCCCCGGACTCATCGATGAGCAGTTCTTC. This sequence encodes CASSPGLIDEQFF.

Notes on this clonotype: No conserved phenylalanine or tryptophan ends this CDR3, so it is likely a read error. The DNA is omitted, as the CDR3 cannot be located on it reliably, and the CDR3 follows TCRdb's listing. The chain employs TRBV21-1 and TRBJ2-7. TRBV21-1 is a pseudogene segment. The CDR3 has 12 amino acids, counting both end residues. The CDR3 loop is CAGSGGSYEQYS.

The sample holds one count of this clonotype. It is likely a read error, because the conserved phenylalanine at the end of the CDR3 is missing. Because the CDR3's place on the DNA is in doubt, the DNA is left out and the CDR3 is given as listed by TCRdb. The chain recombines TRBV6-5 with TRBJ2-5; the table's D call, TRBD2, was not checked against the DNA. 15 amino acids form the CDR3, both terminal residues included. CDR1 MNHEY and CDR2 SVGAGI come from the germline V gene. CDR3 loop: CASCYQASGSETQYI.

Notes on this clonotype: The junction shows a germline mismatch at one end, possibly a read error. The gene calls are TRBV6-5 and TRBJ2-1; 8 nucleotides align to TRBD2. The germline V gene has CDR1 MNHEY and CDR2 SVGAGI. The CDR3 spans 17 residues. CDR3: CASSYLAGHQLYNEQFF. Here the CDR3 DNA reads TGTGCCAGCAGTTACCTAGCGGGCCACCAATTATACAATGAGCAGTTTTTC.

Comment on this clonotype: Since a much larger clone is just one base distant, this may be a read error. The rearrangement links TRBV28 to TRBJ1-5; the match to TRBD1 covers 7 bases. The CDR3 totals 14 residues. Germline assignment: CDR1 MDHEN and CDR2 SYDVKM. CDR3 sequence reads: CVSRTTGVVQPQHF. The CDR3 bases are TGTGTCAGCAGGACTACAGGGGTAGTTCAGCCCCAGCATTTT.

As to this clonotype: A much larger clonotype is one base distant, so this may be a read error. The chain has TRBV5-1 and TRBJ2-5; the match to TRBD2 covers 11 bases. V shed 0 bases, J shed 5 bases, and the junction held 3 bases outside the gene matches. The germline CDR1 and CDR2 sequences are SGHRS and YFSETQ. CDR3 length: 15 residues. CDR3 loop: CASSLGTSGSETQYF. The CDR3 DNA reads as TGCGCCAGCAGCTTGGGCACTAGCGGGAGTGAGACCCAGTACTTC.

Note on this clonotype: The germline gene is not matched at one end of the junction; a read error may be the cause. CDR3: CASSLAQTLNEKLFF. The CDR3 DNA follows: TGTGCCAGCAGCTTAGCTCAGACCCTAAATGAAAAACTATTTTTT. The chain joins TRBV7-9 to TRBJ1-4; D is ambiguous. The V gene's germline CDR1 is SEHNR and CDR2 FQNEAQ (reference sequence). This CDR3 comprises 15 residues.

Details on this clonotype: The junction and the germline gene differ at one end; a read error may be behind it. V and J are TRBV6-5 and TRBJ2-7, with D uncertain. Germline V gene data show CDR1 as MNHEY and CDR2 as SVGAGI. This CDR3 comprises 16 residues. This CDR3 is CASSYSKLHQVYEQYF. In nucleotides, the CDR3 is TGTGCCAGCAGTTACTCGAAATTGCATCAGGTCTACGAACAGTACTTC.

Comments on this clonotype: One end of the junction varies from germline; a read error may be responsible. The chain has TRBV4-1 and TRBJ1-2, with a possible D match to TRBD1 (5 bases). This CDR3 region has 13 residues. CDR1 is MGHRA and CDR2 is YSYEKL in the germline V gene. The CDR3: CASIETASYGYIF. The CDR3 DNA is TGCGCCAGCATCGAGACAGCTAGCTATGGCTACATCTTC.

The CDR3 region has the DNA TGCGCCAACAGTCAAGGCCCTAATATGAACACTGAAGCTTTCTTT. This gives the protein CANSQGPNMNTEAFF. The chain is built from TRBV4-1 and TRBJ1-1; no clear D gene. This CDR3 spans 15 amino acids. The V and J ends lost 10 bases and 0 bases respectively, with 18 bases between them. Germline V gene sequence: CDR1 MGHRA, CDR2 YSYEKL.

On this clonotype itself: One junction end does not reproduce the germline sequence, and a read error may be involved. The chain uses TRBV29-1 and TRBJ2-3; 9 positions agree with TRBD2. This CDR3 has 14 amino acids. Germline values: CDR1 SQVTM, CDR2 ANQGSEA. The CDR3 loop is CSVAPSGDTDTKYF. CDR3 nucleotide sequence: TGTAGCGTCGCTCCTAGCGGGGACACAGATACGAAGTATTTT.

With regard to this clonotype: An end of the junction differs from the germline gene, which may be a read error. The V gene is TRBV23-1, the J gene TRBJ2-1, with D possibly matching TRBD1 (8 bases). TRBV23-1 is given ORF status, its function remaining uncertain. This CDR3 is built from 18 residues. The chain's CDR3 is CASSQSRKYRGGYSEQFF. CDR3 DNA: TGCGCCAGCAGTCAATCTCGCAAATACAGGGGGGGCTACAGTGAGCAGTTCTTC.

The chain has TRBV10-3 and TRBJ2-7; 10 nucleotides agree with TRBD2. Per germline, CDR1 ENHRY and CDR2 SYGVKD. The V and J ends lost 8 bases and 0 bases, in that order; junction bases with no gene match: 1. This CDR3 is built from 13 residues. CDR3 region: CAIQREGSYEQYF. DNA for the CDR3: TGTGCCATCCAGCGGGAGGGCTCCTACGAGCAGTACTTC.

About this clonotype itself: In this CDR3 the conserved last residue, phenylalanine or tryptophan, is missing, so a read error is likely. This sequence joins TRBV11-2 and TRBJ2-7, with a tentative D call TRBD2 (5 bases). The CDR3 contains 15 residues. In germline, CDR1 is SGHAT, CDR2 FQNNGV. The DNA for the CDR3 is TGTGCCAGCACCCCCTTGGAGGCGGCCCACTACGACCAGTACCTC. Amino acids: CASTPLEAAHYDQYL.

This clonotype was counted ten times or more. Here the CDR3 reads CASSLDPSRSTDTQYF. The CDR3 DNA is TGCGCCAGCAGCTTGGATCCTAGCAGAAGCACAGATACGCAGTATTTT. The V and J genes are TRBV5-1 and TRBJ2-3; possibly TRBD2 for D (5 bases). V was cut by 0 bases and J by 0 bases, with 11 bases left in between. The CDR3 consists of 16 residues. From germline, CDR1 is SGHRS and CDR2 YFSETQ.